A single sample is the source of the 6 T cell receptor beta chains below, sequenced in a study of control samples from healthy donors and cancer patients. Produced via immunoSEQ multiplex PCR; TCRdb's table is partial and in-frame only. The sample includes roughly 73,000 clones, approximately 92% of them seen just once. Sequencing used blood. The receptors were sampled from a woman aged 55-70 years in good health.

The chain uses TRBV5-8 and TRBJ1-1; no definite D call. V lost 3 bases to trimming and J lost 1 base, with 7 bases between them. The V gene's germline CDR1 is SGHTS and CDR2 YDEGEE. CDR3 length: 13 amino acids. The DNA for the CDR3 is TGTGCCAGCAGCTCCCGCCCGAACACTGAAGCTTTCTTT. Protein product: CASSSRPNTEAFF.

The chain carries TRBV2 and TRBJ1-5; D possibly corresponds to TRBD1 (5 bases). CDR3 length: 13 residues. CDR1 and CDR2 (germline): SNHLY, FYNNEI. V dropped 6 bases and J dropped 6 bases, with 12 bases sitting between them. CDR3 in DNA: TGTGCCAGCAGGGACATTTCTGGTCAGCCCCAGCATTTT. It specifies CASRDISGQPQHF.

The J gene is TRBJ1-2, the V gene TRBV15; no clear D. The V gene's germline CDR1 is LNHNV and CDR2 YYDKDF (reference sequence). The CDR3 has 14 amino acids. The V gene lost 0 bases and the J gene lost 2 bases, with 7 bases spanning the gap. The CDR3 DNA sequence: TGTGCCACCAGCAGAGAAACAGAAAACTATGGCTACACCTTC. Translating it yields CATSRETENYGYTF.

The chain uses TRBV5-1 and TRBJ2-7, with D perhaps given as TRBD1 or TRBD2 (7 bases each). Germline CDR1 SGHRS, CDR2 YFSETQ. V gave up 0 bases and J gave up 5 bases, with 15 bases separating them. The CDR3 extends over 15 amino acids. The CDR3 coding sequence is TGCGCCAGCAGCTTGGTTGGGGAGGGGGCCCACGAGCAGTACTTC. Protein: CASSLVGEGAHEQYF.

This clone was seen just once. The chain joins TRBV7-2 to TRBJ2-1, with D perhaps assigned TRBD1 or TRBD2 (5 bases each). Looked up from germline, CDR1 is SGHTA and CDR2 is FQGNSA. V was pared by 8 bases and J by 4 bases, with 12 bases between. CDR3 length: 13 residues. In DNA, the CDR3 is TGTGCCAGCCTCCGGGACCAGTACAATGAGCAGTTCTTC. Residues: CASLRDQYNEQFF.

This rearrangement joins TRBV28 to TRBJ1-5; 8 nucleotides match TRBD1. The length of the CDR3 is 15 residues. Germline V gene lookup returns CDR1 MDHEN and CDR2 SYDVKM. V lost 6 bases and J lost 0; bases outside the gene matches: 4. CDR3 sequence (DNA): TGTGCCAGCAGACGACAGGGGAGTAGCAATCAGCCCCAGCATTTT. Translating gives CASRRQGSSNQPQHF.